This T cell receptor beta chain was captured by sequencing in a study of T cell repertoires in cytomegalovirus infection. The wider study: Public TCR beta signatures indicated both CMV infection and matching HLA type.

The germline CDR1 and CDR2 sequences are SGHVS and FQNEAQ. CDR3 length: 15 amino acids. V was pared by 7 bases and J by 7 bases, with 22 bases between. Via MiXCR, TCRdb re-called the reads, giving one row per CDR3 protein. There are about 89,000 distinct CDR3 sequences in the sample; about 31% occur only once, and about 65% lies in the top ten. Regarding the study as a whole: Carriers of CMV plus the relevant HLA were identified by cumulative public TCR beta family frequency.

This clonotype was recorded a few times. Its target is not known. Sequences were derived from CD8+ T cells from cultured PBMCs, sampled from culture after CMV antigen stimulation. This chain joins TRBV7-8 and TRBJ1-1; D is unresolved. This TCR was sampled from a human donor in good health (CMV status not recorded). Some clones in this sample may be carry-over from other donors' samples. The CDR3 region is CASTSYDPREGEAFF. For the CDR3, the DNA is TGTGCCAGCACCTCTTACGACCCCCGAGAAGGTGAAGCTTTCTTT.